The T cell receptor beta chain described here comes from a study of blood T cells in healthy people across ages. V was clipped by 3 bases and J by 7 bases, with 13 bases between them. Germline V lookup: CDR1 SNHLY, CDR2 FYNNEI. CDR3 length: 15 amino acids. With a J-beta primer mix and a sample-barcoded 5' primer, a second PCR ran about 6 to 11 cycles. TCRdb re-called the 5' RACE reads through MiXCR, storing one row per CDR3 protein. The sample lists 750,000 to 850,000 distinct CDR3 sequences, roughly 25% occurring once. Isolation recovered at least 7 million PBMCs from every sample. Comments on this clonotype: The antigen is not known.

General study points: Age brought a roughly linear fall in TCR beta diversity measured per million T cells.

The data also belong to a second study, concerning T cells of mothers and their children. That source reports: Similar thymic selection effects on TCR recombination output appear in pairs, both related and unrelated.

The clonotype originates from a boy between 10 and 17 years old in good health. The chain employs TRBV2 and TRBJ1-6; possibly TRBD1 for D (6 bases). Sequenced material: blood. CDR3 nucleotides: TGTGCCAGCAGTGACGGGCAGGGGCTAAATTCACCCCTCCACTTT. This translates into CASSDGQGLNSPLHF.